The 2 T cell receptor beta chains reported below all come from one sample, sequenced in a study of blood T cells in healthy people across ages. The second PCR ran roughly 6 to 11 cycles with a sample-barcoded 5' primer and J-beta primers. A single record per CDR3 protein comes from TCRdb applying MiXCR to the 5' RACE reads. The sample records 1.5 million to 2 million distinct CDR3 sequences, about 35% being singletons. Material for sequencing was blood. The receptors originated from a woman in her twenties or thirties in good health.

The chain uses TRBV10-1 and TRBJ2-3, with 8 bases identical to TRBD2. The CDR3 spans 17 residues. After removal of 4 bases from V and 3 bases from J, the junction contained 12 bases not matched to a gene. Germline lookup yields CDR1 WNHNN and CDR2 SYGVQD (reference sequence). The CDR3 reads CASSGPGGISWTDTQYF. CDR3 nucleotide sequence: TGCGCCAGCAGTGGTCCGGGGGGGATTAGTTGGACAGATACGCAGTATTTT.

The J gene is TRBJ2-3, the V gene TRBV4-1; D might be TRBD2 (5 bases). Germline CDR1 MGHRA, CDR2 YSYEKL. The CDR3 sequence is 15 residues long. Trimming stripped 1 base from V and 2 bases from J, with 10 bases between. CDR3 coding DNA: TGCGCCAGCAGCCAAGTGCAGCGGCCCACAGATACGCAGTATTTT. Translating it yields CASSQVQRPTDTQYF.